This is a list of T cell receptor beta chains from one sample in a study of long-term antiretroviral therapy in people with HIV. Sequenced by immunoSEQ multiplex PCR; TCRdb stores in-frame clones only, minus some. The profile shows about 32,000 clones, 80% to 90% of them singletons. Sequencing used unsorted PBMCs, obtained 2.2 years after starting antiretroviral therapy. These receptors all come from a man between 18 and 29 years old with HIV. Each CDR3 is given with its conserved first and last residue. The order of the fields is V gene, J gene, clone size, D gene, CDR3 DNA, CDR3 protein. The D gene is left open where the match is weak. For some rows the clone size is stated as once, few or many, or as a class when expanded; others skip it.

TRBV12-5	TRBJ1-5	few	NA	TGTGCTAGTGGTAGCCAGCCCCAGCATTTT	CASGSQPQHF
TRBV6-1	TRBJ1-5	NA	NA	TGTGCCAGCAGTCAAACAGACGCAGGGCCCCAGCATTTT	CASSQTDAGPQHF
TRBV7-9	TRBJ1-2	few	TRBD1	TGTGCCAGCAGCCCGGGACAGGGGATTGATGGCTACACCTTC	CASSPGQGIDGYTF
TRBV7-6	TRBJ2-7	NA	NA	TGTGCCAGCAGCTTAGCGGCTGGGGGCGGATACTACGAGCAGTACTTC	CASSLAAGGGYYEQYF
TRBV27	TRBJ2-1	once	NA	TGTGCCAGCAGTTTCCGGGACTCCCCTCGCTCCTACAATGAGCAGTTCTTC	CASSFRDSPRSYNEQFF
TRBV18	TRBJ1-4	NA	NA	TGTGCCAGCTCCTCCCCCGAAAAACTGTTTTTT	CASSSPEKLFF
TRBV7-3	TRBJ1-5	NA	NA	TGTGCCAGCAGCCCGAGGAGGGAGCGCAATCAGCCCCAGCATTTT	CASSPRRERNQPQHF
TRBV2	TRBJ1-2	NA	TRBD1	TGTGCCAGCAGACCCCAGGGGGCCAACTATGGCTACACCTTC	CASRPQGANYGYTF
TRBV13	TRBJ2-7	once	TRBD2	TGTGCCAGCAGCCAGGGGCGGGGGGGCTCCTACGAGCAGTACTTC	CASSQGRGGSYEQYF
TRBV4-3	TRBJ2-7	NA	TRBD2	TGCGCCAGCAGCCCCCGACTAGCGGGAGAATCCTACGAGCAGTACTTC	CASSPRLAGESYEQYF
TRBV7-9	TRBJ2-1	once	NA	TGTGCCAGCAGCTTAGGGGGGGGCCGGGTAAATGAGCAGTTCTTC	CASSLGGGRVNEQFF
TRBV7-2	TRBJ1-3	NA	NA	TGTGCCAGCAGCTTAGCAGGGCAGAGAAACACCATATATTTT	CASSLAGQRNTIYF
TRBV9	TRBJ2-5	NA	TRBD1	TGTGCCAGCAGCCATCCGGGACAGACATACCAAGAGACCCAGTACTTC	CASSHPGQTYQETQYF
TRBV10-3	TRBJ2-7	NA	NA	TGTGCCATCAGTGAAGGGGCGGCGACGAGCTCCTACGAGCAGTACTTC	CAISEGAATSSYEQYF